This T cell receptor beta chain was observed in a study of cytomegalovirus exposure and HLA in healthy donors. Overall study findings and caveats: About 87% or about 30% of the time was how often most TCR beta V segments were productive, according to an earlier analysis. Analysis was performed later, and it showed HLA-associated TCR beta chains to be more clonally expanded than equally common others.

Comments on this clone: The antigen remains undetermined.

Germline-derived CDR1 and CDR2 are SQVTM and ANQGSEA. With 0 bases removed from V and 1 base from J, the gap between germline ends came to 19 bases. This CDR3 spans 18 amino acids. PCR primers comprised 60 Vbeta and 13 Jbeta primers. Here immunoSEQ multiplex PCR was the method, and the copy in TCRdb shows in-frame clones only, minus some. This table holds about 140,000 clones, less than 85% found once. This receptor was identified in a man aged 35 to 55 in good health and CMV-seronegative. The source material was PBMCs. V gene TRBV29-1 combines with J gene TRBJ2-1; tentative D call: TRBD2 (6 bases). In nucleotides, the CDR3 is TGCAGCGTTGAAGACCCCATAGCGGCGGGGCCTTCCTACAATGAGCAGTTCTTC. Its translation: CSVEDPIAAGPSYNEQFF.